This T cell receptor beta chain was obtained from a study of blood T cell repertoires in COVID-19. About the study: Researchers got acute and convalescent COVID-19 samples from the United States, Italy and Spain. T cells, B-cell-depleted T cells, or PBMCs provided the cDNA or gDNA that served as material.

Original data processing: Estimates of nucleated cell counts were drawn from the amplification of reference gene primers. Produced via immunoSEQ multiplex PCR; TCRdb's table is partial and in-frame only. That table furnishes V, J and clone size, whereas the DNA furnished D and trimming. Found here are some 48,000 clones, approximately 84% of them singletons; the top ten hold more than 2.5%. The CDR3 extends over 14 amino acids. Germline lookup yields CDR1 MDHEN and CDR2 SYDVKM. The trim removed 2 bases at V and 5 bases at J, leaving 6 bases unmatched. This sequence joins TRBV28 and TRBJ2-7; TRBD2 matches at 7 bases. The specimen was peripheral blood. This TCR derives from a man over 45 with acute or convalescent COVID-19. CDR3 region: CASSLRREFNEQYF. CDR3 nucleotides: TGTGCCAGCAGTTTACGGCGGGAGTTCAACGAGCAGTACTTC.